The 32 T cell receptor beta chains reported below all come from one sample, sequenced in a study of cytomegalovirus exposure and HLA in healthy donors. The primer mix had 60 Vbeta and 13 Jbeta primers. Repertoires were generated with immunoSEQ multiplex PCR, while TCRdb's copy carries only in-frame clones and drops some. The sample includes approximately 100,000 clones, approximately 80% seen only once; the top ten take roughly 1.2%. Material for sequencing was PBMCs. These receptors were collected from a woman aged 18-35 years in good health and CMV-seronegative.

Written as DNA, the CDR3 is TGTGCCAGCAGCTGGACAGGGTTGGCCTACGAGCAGTACTTC. It encodes CASSWTGLAYEQYF. This rearrangement joins TRBV5-5 to TRBJ2-7, with 8 nucleotides matching TRBD1. The CDR3 sequence is 14 residues long. CDR1 SGHKS and CDR2 YYEKEE come from the germline V gene (reference sequence). V was pared by 3 bases and J by 2 bases, with 4 bases of the junction left unmatched.

V is TRBV13 and J is TRBJ2-1; 13 bases are shared with TRBD2. The V gene end was trimmed by 0 bases and the J gene end by 7 bases; junction bases not matched to a gene: 0. This CDR3 region has 15 residues. Germline V gene lookup returns CDR1 PRHDT and CDR2 FYEKMQ (reference sequence). The CDR3, as DNA: TGTGCCAGCAGCTTAGGGACTAGCGGGAGGAATGAGCAGTTCTTC. Protein sequence: CASSLGTSGRNEQFF.

The rearrangement joins TRBV7-9 to TRBJ2-7; 9 nucleotides match TRBD1. The CDR3 extends over 16 amino acids. With V trimmed by 4 bases and J by 0 bases, 7 bases remained unmatched. Germline V gene lookup returns CDR1 SEHNR and CDR2 FQNEAQ (reference sequence). The CDR3 loop reads CASSSHRGLTSYEQYF. As DNA, the CDR3 is TGTGCCAGCAGCTCCCACAGGGGGCTTACCTCCTACGAGCAGTACTTC.

The chain joins TRBV6-1 to TRBJ1-2, with a weak D call TRBD1 (6 bases). V gave up 6 bases and J gave up 4 bases, with 12 bases separating them. CDR3 length: 13 residues. Germline lookup yields CDR1 MNHNS and CDR2 SASEGT. The CDR3, as DNA: TGTGCCAGCAGACTCAAGGGGGTCTATGGCTACACCTTC. Translating it yields CASRLKGVYGYTF.

This clone has more than one count but fewer than ten. The chain couples TRBV4-3 to TRBJ1-1; a weak D match, TRBD1 (5 bases). Deletions cut 2 bases from V and 3 bases from J, with 7 bases between. The CDR3 has 13 residues. Germline V lookup: CDR1 LGHNA, CDR2 YSLEER. The CDR3, as DNA: TGCGCCAGCAGCCAATGGGGGGACACTGAAGCTTTCTTT. Its protein is CASSQWGDTEAFF.

This chain uses TRBV10-3 with TRBJ1-3, with 9 positions matching TRBD1. Germline CDR1 reads ENHRY; CDR2 reads SYGVKD. V lost 6 bases and J lost 0; bases outside the gene matches: 6. This CDR3 has 16 amino acids. CDR3 DNA: TGTGCCATCAGATCAGGGACAGGGCTCTCTGGAAACACCATATATTTT. Translated: CAIRSGTGLSGNTIYF.

The chain uses TRBV4-2 and TRBJ2-5; D might be TRBD2 (5 bases). This CDR3 spans 16 amino acids. The germline V gene has CDR1 LGHNA and CDR2 YNFKEQ. Trimming pared 1 base from V and 2 bases from J, leaving 14 bases between. The CDR3 loop is CASSQGVAGRQETQYF. CDR3 in DNA: TGTGCCAGCAGCCAAGGAGTTGCGGGTCGTCAAGAGACCCAGTACTTC.

This chain connects TRBV6-4 to TRBJ2-1, with TRBD2 matching 9 bases. The CDR3 has 15 residues. The ends lost 8 bases at V and 3 bases at J; junction bases unmatched: 8. CDR1 and CDR2 (germline): MRHNA, SNTAGT. CDR3 protein: CASSSVAGDYNEQFF. In DNA, the CDR3 is TGTGCCAGCTCCAGTGTAGCGGGAGACTACAATGAGCAGTTCTTC.

In this sample, this clone turned up a few times. The J gene is TRBJ1-1, the V gene TRBV28; D call uncertain. Germline CDR1 and CDR2: MDHEN and SYDVKM. CDR3 length equals 12 residues. The ends were cut back, 4 bases at V and 9 bases at J, with 12 bases in the middle. The CDR3 region has the DNA TGTGCCAGCAGTTCGGGTTTCCGGCAAGCTTTCTTT. It translates to CASSSGFRQAFF.

The chain uses TRBV4-1 and TRBJ1-5; D uncertain. V was pared by 0 bases and J by 2 bases, with 11 bases between. The CDR3 consists of 16 residues. Looked up from germline, CDR1 is MGHRA and CDR2 is YSYEKL. The CDR3 nucleotides read TGCGCCAGCAGCCAAGATGGAGGGTTGGGCAATCAGCCCCAGCATTTT. Encoded protein: CASSQDGGLGNQPQHF.

Remarks on this clone: Other nucleotide sequences from this sample produce the same CDR3. The J gene is TRBJ2-7, the V gene TRBV7-2; 8 bases agree with TRBD1. The CDR3 contains 12 residues. Trimming took 6 bases from V and 7 from J; bases not matched to a gene: 5. Germline CDR1 reads SGHTA; CDR2 reads FQGNSA. This chain's CDR3 is CASRRRQGEQYF. The CDR3, as DNA: TGTGCCAGCAGGAGAAGACAGGGGGAGCAGTACTTC. Drawing the rest from reference TRBV7-2 and TRBJ2-7, the complete variable domain is GAGVSQSPSNKVTEKGKDVELRCDPISGHTALYWYRQSLGQGLEFLIYFQGNSAPDKSGLPSDRFSAERTGGSVSTLTIQRTQQEDSAVYLCASRRRQGEQYFGPGTRLTVT.

The rearrangement joins TRBV27 to TRBJ2-5; D not certain. This CDR3 has 13 amino acids. Germline CDR1 MNHEY, CDR2 SMNVEV (reference sequence). The V end lost 6 bases, the J end lost 4 bases, and 12 bases lay between the germline ends. The CDR3 sequence is CASSQALRETQYF. CDR3 DNA sequence: TGTGCCAGCAGCCAAGCTCTACGAGAGACCCAGTACTTC.

This rearrangement joins TRBV27 to TRBJ2-3, with 11 bases fitting TRBD2. V gave up 6 bases and J gave up 0 bases; unmatched junction bases: 11. This CDR3 has 18 amino acids. CDR1 and CDR2 (germline): MNHEY, SMNVEV (reference sequence). The CDR3 nucleotides are TGTGCCAGCAGCATGGGACTAGCGGACCTCTCTAGCACAGATACGCAGTATTTT. It specifies CASSMGLADLSSTDTQYF.

The chain employs TRBV5-1 and TRBJ2-3, with 11 bases matching TRBD1. With 5 bases clipped from V and 5 bases from J, the junction kept 4 bases outside the gene matches. CDR1 is SGHRS and CDR2 is YFSETQ in the germline V gene. The length of the CDR3 is 14 residues. In DNA form, the CDR3 reads TGCGCCAGCAGGAAGGGACAGGGGGTAGATACGCAGTATTTT. Translating it yields CASRKGQGVDTQYF.

The rearrangement joins TRBV6-5 to TRBJ2-3; D might be TRBD2 (6 bases). The CDR3 has 15 amino acids. Germline loops: CDR1 MNHEY, CDR2 SVGAGI. V was shortened by 6 bases and J by 0 bases, with 13 bases between the two germline ends. CDR3 region: CASSPGTPSTDTQYF. In DNA, the CDR3 is TGTGCCAGCAGCCCTGGGACTCCTAGCACAGATACGCAGTATTTT.

The gene calls are TRBV7-2 and TRBJ1-3; TRBD1 is a possible D gene (5 bases). Germline CDR1 is SGHTA and CDR2 is FQGNSA. V lost 8 bases and J lost 1, with 12 bases in between. The CDR3 spans 14 residues. The DNA of the CDR3 is TGTGCCAGCTTAGGGGACTCGTCTGGAAACACCATATATTTT. Amino acid sequence: CASLGDSSGNTIYF.

The chain combines TRBV28 with TRBJ2-5; D unresolved. The J call may not be correct, given that the DNA end is closer to TRBJ2-7. The germline V gene has CDR1 MDHEN and CDR2 SYDVKM. The CDR3 has 13 residues. This CDR3 reads CASSLSRSYEQYF. CDR3 sequence (DNA): TGTGCCAGCAGTTTATCCCGATCCTACGAGCAGTACTTC.

The chain recombines TRBV27 with TRBJ2-2; D ambiguous. In germline, CDR1 is MNHEY, CDR2 SMNVEV (reference sequence). This CDR3 region has 13 residues. The V gene lost 0 bases and the J gene lost 4 bases, with 3 bases spanning the gap. CDR3 sequence reads: CASSLSRTGELFF. The CDR3 DNA follows: TGTGCCAGCAGTTTATCGCGCACCGGGGAGCTGTTTTTT.

This rearrangement joins TRBV30 to TRBJ1-1; the D is unclear. The CDR3 has 13 residues. The germline gives CDR1 GTSNPN, CDR2 SVGIG (reference sequence). The V end lost 0 bases, the J end lost 4 bases, and 9 bases lay between the germline ends. This CDR3 reads CAWSVNIPTEAFF. The CDR3 nucleotides read TGTGCCTGGAGTGTAAATATTCCCACTGAAGCTTTCTTT.

The V and J genes are TRBV9 and TRBJ1-1; possibly TRBD1 for D (5 bases). V shed 0 bases and J shed 5 bases, with 11 bases lying between them. Germline-derived CDR1 and CDR2 are SGDLS and YYNGEE. The CDR3 has 14 residues. CDR3 protein: CASSVALGGTEAFF. The CDR3, as DNA: TGTGCCAGCAGCGTAGCTCTGGGGGGAACTGAAGCTTTCTTT.

V gene TRBV18 combines with J gene TRBJ1-2, with D maybe TRBD1 (5 bases). The V gene lost 3 bases and the J gene lost 6 bases, with 20 bases spanning the gap. Looked up from germline, CDR1 is KGHSH and CDR2 is LQKENI. This CDR3 is built from 16 residues. CDR3 nucleotides: TGTGCCAGCTCACCGGACGGGGGTACCAGGGCGCATGGCTACACCTTC. Translation: CASSPDGGTRAHGYTF.

V is TRBV4-1 and J is TRBJ2-1; 10 bases match TRBD2. V shed 1 base and J 3 bases; nucleotides not matched to a gene: 6. Germline loops: CDR1 MGHRA, CDR2 YSYEKL. The CDR3 extends over 17 amino acids. CDR3 sequence (DNA): TGCGCCAGCAGCCAAGTACGTCTAGCGGGGGACTACAATGAGCAGTTCTTC. It is translated as CASSQVRLAGDYNEQFF.

The chain combines TRBV2 with TRBJ2-1; D is undetermined. This CDR3 region has 12 residues. Germline V CDR1 and CDR2: SNHLY, FYNNEI. The V gene lost 3 bases and the J gene lost 6 bases, with 6 bases spanning the gap. The CDR3 protein is CASSDGPNEQFF. The CDR3 DNA is TGTGCCAGCAGTGATGGCCCCAATGAGCAGTTCTTC. The full variable domain, completed using reference TRBV2 and TRBJ2-1, is EPEVTQTPSHQVTQMGQEVILRCVPISNHLYFYWYRQILGQKVEFLVSFYNNEISEKSEIFDDQFSVERPDGSNFTLKIRSTKLEDSAMYFCASSDGPNEQFFGPGTRLTVL.

The sample holds a few counts of this clone. The same CDR3 arises from other DNA sequences in this sample as well. The V gene is TRBV6-4, the J gene TRBJ2-2, with D unclear. Germline lookup yields CDR1 MRHNA and CDR2 SNTAGT. V was trimmed by 3 bases and J by 4 bases, leaving 9 bases between them. This CDR3 has 14 residues. CDR3: CASSEGTSTGELFF. The CDR3 nucleotides are TGTGCCAGCAGTGAGGGCACGAGCACCGGGGAGCTGTTTTTT.

The J gene is TRBJ2-7, the V gene TRBV28; tentatively, D is TRBD2 (5 bases). V was cut by 6 bases and J by 3 bases, with 21 bases left in between. Germline CDR1 is MDHEN and CDR2 is SYDVKM. The CDR3 has 16 residues. The CDR3 DNA sequence: TGTGCCAGCAGGGGAGTCCGGACTGCCCGGGTCTACGAGCAGTACTTC. Its protein is CASRGVRTARVYEQYF. Combining the CDR3 with reference TRBV28 and TRBJ2-7 gives the whole variable domain DVKVTQSSRYLVKRTGEKVFLECVQDMDHENMFWYRQDPGLGLRLIYFSYDVKMKEKGDIPEGYSVSREKKERFSLILESASTNQTSMYLCASRGVRTARVYEQYFGPGTRLTVT.

The chain joins TRBV7-3 to TRBJ2-1; TRBD2 agrees at 8 bases. With 0 bases clipped from V and 4 bases from J, the junction kept 5 bases outside the gene matches. Per the germline V gene, CDR1 is SGHTA and CDR2 is FQGTGA. CDR3 length: 16 amino acids. The CDR3 DNA is TGTGCCAGCAGCTTAACGTTCGGGGGGGAATACAATGAGCAGTTCTTC. It encodes CASSLTFGGEYNEQFF.

The rearrangement uses TRBV6-5 and TRBJ2-1, with a weak D call TRBD2 (6 bases). Looked up from germline, CDR1 is MNHEY and CDR2 is SVGAGI. The CDR3 has 14 amino acids. The V gene lost 4 bases and the J gene lost 1 base, with 8 bases spanning the gap. The CDR3 sequence: CASSSGRSYNEQFF. The CDR3, as DNA: TGTGCCAGCAGTTCCGGGAGATCCTACAATGAGCAGTTCTTC.

CDR3 nucleotides: TGTGCCAGCCTATTAGACAGAGCCTCCACCGGGGAGCTGTTTTTT. This gives the protein CASLLDRASTGELFF. The rearrangement uses TRBV28 and TRBJ2-2; D perhaps matches TRBD1 (5 bases). Germline V gives CDR1 MDHEN, CDR2 SYDVKM. Trimming removed 8 bases at V and 4 bases at J, with 17 bases between. The CDR3 has 15 amino acids.

This clone is a singleton in its sample. V and J are TRBV7-8 and TRBJ2-1; 7 nucleotides align to TRBD1. The CDR3 extends over 14 amino acids. Germline assignment: CDR1 SGHVS and CDR2 FQNEAQ. V dropped 5 bases and J dropped 5; count of bases not matched to a gene: 6. CDR3 amino acids: CASSPVTGNNEQFF. Written as DNA, the CDR3 is TGTGCCAGCAGCCCCGTGACAGGGAACAATGAGCAGTTCTTC.

This rearrangement joins TRBV15 to TRBJ2-7; unclear D gene. The CDR3 spans 12 residues. Per the germline V gene, CDR1 is LNHNV and CDR2 is YYDKDF (reference sequence). V lost 3 bases to trimming and J lost 4 bases, with 7 bases between them. CDR3 nucleotide sequence: TGTGCCACCAGCAGGGCCGGGTACGAGCAGTACTTC. Protein product: CATSRAGYEQYF. Full variable domain (rest looked up from reference TRBV15 and TRBJ2-7): DAMVIQNPRYQVTQFGKPVTLSCSQTLNHNVMYWYQQKSSQAPKLLFHYYDKDFNNEADTPDNFQSRRPNTSFCFLDIRSPGLGDTAMYLCATSRAGYEQYFGPGTRLTVT.

The chain couples TRBV9 to TRBJ2-3; 9 nucleotides line up with TRBD2. Germline trimming cut 0 bases from V and 4 bases from J; bases unmatched to any gene: 9. Germline CDR1 SGDLS, CDR2 YYNGEE. This CDR3 spans 17 amino acids. This CDR3 is CASSVAGNGGGADTQYF. The CDR3 DNA sequence: TGTGCCAGCAGCGTAGCTGGTAATGGCGGGGGGGCAGATACGCAGTATTTT.

This clone came up once. The genes are TRBV19 and TRBJ1-3; D uncertain. This CDR3 spans 16 amino acids. V lost 6 bases to trimming and J lost 3 bases, with 18 bases between them. Germline CDR1 reads LNHDA; CDR2 reads SQIVND (reference sequence). CDR3 coding DNA: TGTGCCAGTAGGAAACTTCTTCCGATGGTTGGAAACACCATATATTTT. Translating gives CASRKLLPMVGNTIYF.